Below, 28 T cell receptor beta chains from the same sample are listed, as sequenced in a study of T cell changes during pregnancy in multiple sclerosis. Clones were sequenced by immunoSEQ multiplex PCR, and TCRdb holds only the in-frame ones, with some missing. This sample carries 20,000 to 25,000 clones, about nine tenths of them seen once, and the ten largest clones take 10% to 15%. The sample consisted of CD8+ T cells from peripheral blood mononuclear cells, taken in the first trimester of pregnancy. All receptors come from a female donor in good health, enrolled as a control in a pregnancy study.

This clone was seen a single time. The chain links TRBV28 to TRBJ1-2; a possible D gene is TRBD1 (6 bases). The CDR3 length is 15 residues. Germline-derived CDR1 and CDR2 are MDHEN and SYDVKM. V gave up 6 bases and J gave up 5 bases, with 19 bases separating them. The CDR3 DNA reads as TGTGCCAGCAGCAATGACCGAGACAGGAGGTATGGCTACACCTTC. It is translated as CASSNDRDRRYGYTF.

This chain uses TRBV9 with TRBJ2-2, with 7 nucleotides matching TRBD1. This CDR3 is 14 amino acids long. Germline lookup yields CDR1 SGDLS and CDR2 YYNGEE. Unmatched junction bases numbered 5, after V lost 3 bases and J lost 6 bases. CDR3 residues: CASSEGQSPGELFF. In DNA, the CDR3 is TGTGCCAGCAGCGAGGGACAGTCGCCCGGGGAGCTGTTTTTT.

The CDR3 DNA is TGTGCCAGCAGTCCCACAGGGGGCGACGCCAACGTCCTGACTTTC. Protein: CASSPTGGDANVLTF. V usage is TRBV7-9 and J usage is TRBJ2-6; TRBD1 agrees at 9 bases. The CDR3 is 15 amino acids. V lost 6 bases and J lost 7; bases outside the gene matches: 7. CDR1 SEHNR and CDR2 FQNEAQ come from the germline V gene (reference sequence).

CDR3 sequence: CASSSQGRDYGYTF. The CDR3 DNA reads TGTGCCAGCAGTTCACAGGGACGAGACTATGGCTACACCTTC. The V gene is TRBV5-4, the J gene TRBJ1-2, with D perhaps TRBD1 (6 bases). There are 14 residues in the CDR3. Trimming removed 5 bases at V and 3 bases at J, with 14 bases between. Germline CDR1 and CDR2: SGHNT and YYREEE (reference sequence).

The chain recombines TRBV28 with TRBJ1-2, with unresolved D. Trimming took off 5 bases at V and 2 bases at J, with 9 bases between the two ends. CDR3 size: 13 residues. The germline gives CDR1 MDHEN, CDR2 SYDVKM. The CDR3 spells CASSGRNNYGYTF. Written as DNA, the CDR3 is TGTGCCAGCAGTGGCAGGAACAACTATGGCTACACCTTC.

The gene calls are TRBV4-3 and TRBJ2-7, with D perhaps TRBD1 (6 bases). Trimming left V 2 bases short and J 1 base short, with 9 bases between. Germline CDR1 and CDR2: LGHNA and YSLEER. The CDR3 has 14 amino acids. CDR3 DNA sequence: TGCGCCAGCAGCCAAAGGGGGTGGTCCTACGAGCAGTACTTC. The encoded protein is CASSQRGWSYEQYF.

The chain combines TRBV19 with TRBJ1-3; D unclear. Germline-derived CDR1 and CDR2 are LNHDA and SQIVND (reference sequence). Between the trimmed V and J ends, which lost 6 bases and 0 bases, there was a span of 12 bases. This CDR3 region has 15 residues. The CDR3 nucleotides are TGTGCCAGTAGCCCGCAGGTTTTCTCTGGAAACACCATATATTTT. Translation: CASSPQVFSGNTIYF. The entire variable domain, with the rest obtained from reference TRBV19 and TRBJ1-3, is as follows: DGGITQSPKYLFRKEGQNVTLSCEQNLNHDAMYWYRQDPGQGLRLIYYSQIVNDFQKGDIAEGYSVSREKKESFPLTVTSAQKNPTAFYLCASSPQVFSGNTIYFGEGSWLTVV.

CDR3 sequence: CATSRDEREMGETQYF. The CDR3 DNA sequence: TGTGCCACCAGCAGAGACGAGCGGGAGATGGGAGAGACCCAGTACTTC. The J gene is TRBJ2-5, the V gene TRBV15; TRBD2 matches 8 bases. Looked up from germline, CDR1 is LNHNV and CDR2 is YYDKDF (reference sequence). J was trimmed by 4 bases and V by 0 bases; bases with no gene match: 7. The CDR3 loop spans 16 amino acids.

The V gene is TRBV11-3, the J gene TRBJ2-2; TRBD1 agrees at 8 bases. The CDR3 has 15 residues. From germline, CDR1 is SGHNT and CDR2 YENEEA. V gave up 5 bases and J gave up 3 bases; unmatched junction bases: 5. The CDR3 reads CASSRGTGYTGELFF. The CDR3 bases are TGTGCCAGCAGCAGGGGGACAGGATACACCGGGGAGCTGTTTTTT.

This chain uses TRBV28 with TRBJ2-2; D not resolved. Germline V gene lookup returns CDR1 MDHEN and CDR2 SYDVKM. The CDR3 totals 13 residues. Deletions cut 6 bases from V and 1 base from J, with 6 bases between. CDR3 sequence reads: CASSSGNTGELFF. The CDR3 DNA is TGTGCCAGCAGCAGTGGGAACACCGGGGAGCTGTTTTTT.

The table lists this clone with many counts. The rearrangement links TRBV6-1 to TRBJ2-3, with 7 bases aligning to TRBD2. Trimming cost V 2 bases and J 4 bases; bases outside gene matches: 9. The CDR3 sequence is 16 residues long. Per germline, CDR1 MNHNS and CDR2 SASEGT. For the CDR3, the DNA is TGTGCCAGCAGTGAATCGCGGGGGAGTGGCGCAGATACGCAGTATTTT. Protein product: CASSESRGSGADTQYF.

This sequence joins TRBV2 and TRBJ2-5, with 11 bases aligning to TRBD2. The germline V gene has CDR1 SNHLY and CDR2 FYNNEI. J was trimmed by 5 bases and V by 4 bases; bases with no gene match: 9. The CDR3 runs 16 residues. Here the CDR3 reads CASSGLAGGVDETQYF. DNA of the CDR3: TGTGCCAGCAGTGGTCTAGCGGGGGGAGTAGATGAGACCCAGTACTTC.

The rearrangement links TRBV19 to TRBJ2-6, with D possibly TRBD1 on 5 matching bases. CDR1 is LNHDA, CDR2 SQIVND, per germline (reference sequence). V shed 6 bases and J shed 1 base, with 10 bases lying between them. The length of the CDR3 is 15 residues. This CDR3 is CASRDTVSGANVLTF. CDR3 sequence (DNA): TGTGCCAGTAGGGACACAGTATCTGGGGCCAACGTCCTGACTTTC.

This clone was picked up one time. The chain is built from TRBV29-1 and TRBJ2-7; 11 positions match TRBD1. Trimming took 6 bases from V and 2 from J; bases not matched to a gene: 6. Germline V gene data show CDR1 as SQVTM and CDR2 as ANQGSEA. The CDR3 runs to 14 residues. CDR3 loop: CSVALGQGAYEQYF. CDR3 nucleotide sequence: TGCAGCGTCGCCCTGGGACAGGGGGCCTACGAGCAGTACTTC.

The chain couples TRBV6-4 to TRBJ2-3, with D hard to call. The V end was cut by 2 bases, the J end by 4 bases, with 10 bases between. Germline V gene data show CDR1 as MRHNA and CDR2 as SNTAGT. The CDR3 sequence is 14 residues long. The CDR3 DNA follows: TGTGCCAGCAGTGACAAGTCAGGCCCAGATACGCAGTATTTT. Encoded protein: CASSDKSGPDTQYF.

This sequence joins TRBV7-8 and TRBJ2-7, with 8 nucleotides matching TRBD2. The CDR3 sequence is 16 residues long. V trimming: 5 bases; J trimming: 0 bases; junction bases outside the gene matches: 9. Germline loops: CDR1 SGHVS, CDR2 FQNEAQ. The CDR3 sequence is CASSAGLADSSYEQYF. Written as DNA, the CDR3 is TGTGCCAGCAGCGCCGGACTAGCAGATAGCTCCTACGAGCAGTACTTC. Together with reference TRBV7-8 and TRBJ2-7, the CDR3 gives the full variable domain: GAGVSQSPRYKVAKRGQDVALRCDPISGHVSLFWYQQALGQGPEFLTYFQNEAQLDKSGLPSDRFFAERPEGSVSTLKIQRTQQEDSAVYLCASSAGLADSSYEQYFGPGTRLTVT.

This clone was seen a handful of times. V is TRBV6-1 and J is TRBJ2-7; D might be TRBD1 (5 bases). CDR1 and CDR2 from the germline V gene are MNHNS and SASEGT. The CDR3 extends over 15 amino acids. Deletions cut 2 bases from V and 1 base from J, with 12 bases between. CDR3 nucleotide sequence: TGTGCCAGCAGTGAAAAAGGGGCAGGGTCCTACGAGCAGTACTTC. It specifies CASSEKGAGSYEQYF.

Of note for this clone: A junction boundary mismatches the germline segment, possibly from a read error. V usage is TRBV7-7 and J usage is TRBJ2-1, with TRBD2 matching 7 bases. The germline V gene has CDR1 SSHAT and CDR2 FNYEAQ (reference sequence). The CDR3 contains 12 residues. CDR3 sequence reads: CASSWGGGEQFF. DNA for the CDR3: TGTGCTAGCAGCTGGGGCGGGGGTGAGCAGTTCTTC.

The rearrangement uses TRBV27 and TRBJ2-1, with D possibly being TRBD2 (5 bases). This CDR3 is 14 amino acids long. The ends were cut back, 6 bases at V and 3 bases at J, with 12 bases in the middle. Germline lookup yields CDR1 MNHEY and CDR2 SMNVEV (reference sequence). The CDR3 here is CASRASGYYNEQFF. The CDR3, as DNA: TGTGCCAGCAGGGCCTCGGGATACTACAATGAGCAGTTCTTC.

This chain joins TRBV6-1 and TRBJ1-4; D remains ambiguous. The V gene lost 5 bases and the J gene lost 8 bases, with 15 bases spanning the gap. The CDR3 spans 14 residues. From germline, CDR1 is MNHNS and CDR2 SASEGT. The DNA of the CDR3 is TGTGCCAGCAGTAACGCGGGAGAGATCGAAAAACTGTTTTTT. This encodes CASSNAGEIEKLFF.

V is TRBV11-2 and J is TRBJ2-7, with 8 bases fitting TRBD2. Germline V CDR1 and CDR2: SGHAT, FQNNGV. Trimming at V came to 4 bases and at J to 6 bases, leaving 8 bases not matched to a gene. The CDR3 contains 14 residues. The CDR3 DNA sequence: TGTGCCAGCAGCTCTTTAGCGGGATATGGCGAGCAGTACTTC. It is translated as CASSSLAGYGEQYF.

This chain uses TRBV5-6 with TRBJ2-7; 8 bases are a match to TRBD2. V dropped 1 base and J dropped 0; count of bases not matched to a gene: 9. CDR3 length: 17 residues. Per germline, CDR1 SGHDT and CDR2 YYEEEE. The CDR3 nucleotides are TGTGCCAGCAGCTTGAGGCTAGCGGGCGGAAGCTCCTACGAGCAGTACTTC. Amino acid sequence: CASSLRLAGGSSYEQYF.

This chain uses TRBV9 with TRBJ2-7; 7 bases map to TRBD2. There are 15 residues in the CDR3. Losses at the gene ends were 3 bases for V and 3 bases for J; bases not matched to a gene: 9. Germline values: CDR1 SGDLS, CDR2 YYNGEE. CDR3: CASSESGGTYYEQYF. The CDR3 DNA sequence: TGTGCCAGCAGCGAGTCGGGAGGCACATACTACGAGCAGTACTTC.

This chain joins TRBV4-3 and TRBJ2-2; 7 bases fit TRBD2. Losses at the gene ends were 0 bases for V and 6 bases for J; bases not matched to a gene: 7. This CDR3 spans 16 amino acids. Germline V gives CDR1 LGHNA, CDR2 YSLEER. The CDR3 is CASSQDGVGRAGELFF. CDR3 in DNA: TGCGCCAGCAGCCAAGATGGGGTGGGGAGGGCCGGGGAGCTGTTTTTT.

CDR3 protein: CASSRRLAGADTQYF. The CDR3 nucleotides are TGTGCCAGCAGCCGACGACTAGCGGGTGCAGATACGCAGTATTTT. The chain uses TRBV11-1 and TRBJ2-3; 10 bases map to TRBD2. CDR1 and CDR2 (germline): SGHAT, FQDESV (reference sequence). The CDR3 is 15 amino acids. V gave up 5 bases and J gave up 4 bases; unmatched junction bases: 6.

The chain is built from TRBV28 and TRBJ2-2, with 7 bases lining up with TRBD2. CDR1 is MDHEN and CDR2 is SYDVKM in the germline V gene. The CDR3 consists of 14 residues. The trim removed 5 bases at V and 5 bases at J, leaving 5 bases unmatched. For the CDR3, the DNA is TGTGCCAGCAGTCCGGGAGGTTGGACCGGGGAGCTGTTTTTT. It is translated as CASSPGGWTGELFF.

The chain is built from TRBV21-1 and TRBJ2-1; the DNA was not compared with TRBD1, the D call given in the table. TRBV21-1 is recorded as a pseudogene. The CDR3 sequence is 21 residues long. In DNA, the CDR3 is TGTGCCAGCAGCAAACGGTCCGGCCTGAATTTGACAGGGCGATCATACAATGAGCAGTTCTTC. Translated: CASSKRSGLNLTGRSYNEQFF.

V usage is TRBV6-5 and J usage is TRBJ1-2; the D gene is possibly TRBD1 (6 bases). The V gene's germline CDR1 is MNHEY and CDR2 SVGAGI. The V end lost 4 bases, the J end lost 6 bases, and 21 bases lay between the germline ends. This CDR3 is built from 16 residues. DNA of the CDR3: TGTGCCAGCAGTTCCACCCATACCGTGCAGGGGAATGGCTACACCTTC. Its protein is CASSSTHTVQGNGYTF.